Shown below are 20 T cell receptor beta chains from a single sample sequenced in a study of blood T cell repertoires in COVID-19. The repertoire was sequenced with immunoSEQ multiplex PCR; TCRdb's copy has only in-frame clones and lacks some. This sample has about 130,000 clones, with 86% found just once. The sample comprised peripheral blood. The source is a woman in her 70s with COVID-19, enrolled during active disease.

The chain has TRBV27 and TRBJ1-2, with a tentative D call TRBD1 (5 bases). V shed 5 bases and J shed 8 bases, with 15 bases lying between them. This CDR3 comprises 13 residues. Looked up from germline, CDR1 is MNHEY and CDR2 is SMNVEV (reference sequence). CDR3 DNA: TGTGCCAGCAGTGGGGGGGGGAAGGACGGCTACACCTTC. Its translation: CASSGGGKDGYTF.

The V and J genes are TRBV3-1 (or the pseudogene TRBV3-2) and TRBJ2-1; 8 nucleotides line up with TRBD1. V shed 3 bases, J shed 3 bases, and the junction held 10 bases outside the gene matches. CDR1 and CDR2 (germline): LGHDT, YNNKEL (reference sequence). There are 17 residues in the CDR3. Here the CDR3 DNA reads TGTGCCAGCAGCCACCCGGACAGGGTGTGGGACTACAATGAGCAGTTCTTC. This codes for CASSHPDRVWDYNEQFF.

The CDR3 nucleotides are TGTGCCAGCAGCACGACAGGATACACAGATACGCAGTATTTT. As protein: CASSTTGYTDTQYF. V is TRBV7-9 and J is TRBJ2-3; perhaps TRBD1 as D (6 bases). This CDR3 is built from 14 residues. Germline V gene sequence: CDR1 SEHNR, CDR2 FQNEAQ (reference sequence). V was cut by 5 bases and J by 2 bases, with 11 bases left in between.

The gene calls are TRBV6-2 or TRBV6-3 and TRBJ1-2; tentatively, D is TRBD1 (6 bases). Germline V lookup: CDR1 MNHEY, CDR2 SVGEGT. The CDR3 has 13 residues. V lost 6 bases and J lost 13, with 21 bases in between. The CDR3 here is CASSPTGPNVSTF. The CDR3 region has the DNA TGTGCCAGCAGCCCCACAGGGCCAAACGTCTCCACCTTC.

The J gene is TRBJ2-1, the V gene TRBV3-1 (or the pseudogene TRBV3-2), with 9 bases aligning to TRBD2. Germline V gene lookup returns CDR1 LGHDT and CDR2 YNNKEL (reference sequence). V gave up 1 base and J gave up 4 bases; unmatched junction bases: 8. CDR3 length: 17 residues. CDR3 DNA: TGTGCCAGCAGCCAAGCTAGCGGGGTCCTCGGGTACAATGAGCAGTTCTTC. It codes for CASSQASGVLGYNEQFF.

V is TRBV7-2 and J is TRBJ1-2; D call uncertain. Looked up from germline, CDR1 is SGHTA and CDR2 is FQGNSA. CDR3 length equals 12 residues. V gave up 1 base and J gave up 4 bases, with 4 bases separating them. CDR3 nucleotides: TGTGCCAGCAGCTTAGACACCTATGGCTACACCTTC. It translates to CASSLDTYGYTF.

The gene calls are TRBV27 and TRBJ2-7; 10 bases align to TRBD1. The CDR3 totals 15 residues. With 8 bases clipped from V and 2 bases from J, the junction kept 9 bases outside the gene matches. CDR1 is MNHEY and CDR2 is SMNVEV in the germline V gene (reference sequence). This CDR3 reads CASGNSGTGAYEQYF. CDR3 in DNA: TGTGCCAGCGGAAATTCCGGGACAGGGGCCTACGAGCAGTACTTC.

This sequence joins TRBV28 and TRBJ2-2; TRBD2 agrees at 10 bases. From germline, CDR1 is MDHEN and CDR2 SYDVKM. V was pared by 7 bases and J by 6 bases, with 11 bases of the junction left unmatched. The CDR3 has 16 residues. DNA of the CDR3: TGTGCCAGCACCCGGGCTAGCGGGGGTTACGCCGGGGAGCTGTTTTTT. Encoded protein: CASTRASGGYAGELFF.

The V and J genes are TRBV5-8 and TRBJ2-6, with D unclear. Deletions cut 4 bases from V and 1 base from J, with 9 bases between. This CDR3 is built from 15 residues. Germline-derived CDR1 and CDR2 are SGHTS and YDEGEE. The CDR3 DNA sequence: TGTGCCAGCAGCCCCTGGGCTTCTGGGGCCAACGTCCTGACTTTC. Its translation is CASSPWASGANVLTF. Based on the CDR3 plus reference TRBV5-8 and TRBJ2-6, the full variable domain is EAGVTQSPTHLIKTRGQQATLRCSPISGHTSVYWYQQALGLGLQFLLWYDEGEERNRGNFPPRFSGRQFPNYSSELNVNALELEDSALYLCASSPWASGANVLTFGAGSRLTVL.

The chain is built from TRBV2 and TRBJ2-5, with TRBD2 identical over 8 bases. This CDR3 spans 15 amino acids. Trimming took 7 bases from V and 0 from J; bases not matched to a gene: 7. Germline CDR1 is SNHLY and CDR2 is FYNNEI. CDR3 in amino acids: CASTGSSGYQETQYF. CDR3 coding DNA: TGTGCCAGCACGGGTTCTAGCGGGTACCAAGAGACCCAGTACTTC.

The gene calls are TRBV5-1 and TRBJ2-3, with 13 positions matching TRBD2. J gave up 0 bases and V 3 bases, and 7 bases lay outside the gene matches. Germline CDR1 and CDR2: SGHRS and YFSETQ. There are 18 residues in the CDR3. CDR3 protein: CASSWRETSGGSTDTQYF. In DNA, the CDR3 is TGCGCCAGCAGCTGGAGAGAGACTAGCGGGGGGAGCACAGATACGCAGTATTTT.

V gene TRBV11-3 combines with J gene TRBJ1-1; 7 bases agree with TRBD1. This CDR3 has 13 amino acids. After removal of 5 bases from V and 3 bases from J, the junction contained 3 bases not matched to a gene. CDR1 and CDR2 (germline): SGHNT, YENEEA. The CDR3 sequence: CASSLGQDTEAFF. CDR3 DNA sequence: TGTGCCAGCAGCCTAGGACAGGACACTGAAGCTTTCTTT.

The chain has TRBV6-1 and TRBJ2-1; D perhaps matches TRBD1 (5 bases). The CDR3 loop spans 13 amino acids. V was shortened by 5 bases and J by 3 bases, with 8 bases between the two germline ends. The germline V gene encodes CDR1 MNHNS and CDR2 SASEGT. For the CDR3, the DNA is TGTGCCAGCAGTCAGGACAACTACAATGAGCAGTTCTTC. This codes for CASSQDNYNEQFF.

Turning to this clone: The same CDR3 can be traced to other DNA sequences in this sample. V gene TRBV6-5 combines with J gene TRBJ1-2, with a possible D match to TRBD1 (6 bases). The germline V gene encodes CDR1 MNHEY and CDR2 SVGAGI. CDR3 length: 13 residues. Trimming removed 5 bases at V and 6 bases at J, with 13 bases between. CDR3 nucleotides: TGTGCCAGCAGTCTTAGGGCAGGGGATGGCTACACCTTC. This gives the protein CASSLRAGDGYTF.

The chain is built from TRBV28 and TRBJ1-4; TRBD1 agrees at 10 bases. The germline V gene has CDR1 MDHEN and CDR2 SYDVKM. The CDR3 is made up of 16 amino acids. With V trimmed by 8 bases and J by 8 bases, 14 bases remained unmatched. CDR3 coding DNA: TGTGCCAGCCGACTTGGCCGGGACAGGGGTCAGGAAAAACTGTTTTTT. Amino acids: CASRLGRDRGQEKLFF.

The chain carries TRBV29-1 and TRBJ1-3; no clear D gene. Germline values: CDR1 SQVTM, CDR2 ANQGSEA. V was pared by 0 bases and J by 0 bases, with 6 bases between. The CDR3 extends over 14 amino acids. CDR3 protein: CSVEDPDSGNTIYF. As DNA, the CDR3 is TGCAGCGTTGAAGATCCAGACTCTGGAAACACCATATATTTT.

The count of this clone is one. The CDR3 region has the DNA TGTGCCTGGAGTGTTCGAGTATCGACTGTTGAAGCTTTCTTT. It yields the protein CAWSVRVSTVEAFF. The rearrangement joins TRBV30 to TRBJ1-1; D ambiguous. Per the germline V gene, CDR1 is GTSNPN and CDR2 is SVGIG (reference sequence). Trimming removed 0 bases at V and 7 bases at J, with 15 bases between. The CDR3 consists of 14 residues.

This clone was detected only a few times. The V call is TRBV4-1, the J call TRBJ2-7; TRBD1 matches 9 bases. The J segment lost 4 bases and the V segment lost 3 bases, leaving 4 bases of the junction unmatched. CDR1 is MGHRA, CDR2 YSYEKL, per germline. There are 14 residues in the CDR3. Here the CDR3 DNA reads TGCGCCAGCAGCCAGGACAGGGGCTCGTACGAGCAGTACTTC. Residues: CASSQDRGSYEQYF.

The gene calls are TRBV9 and TRBJ1-1, with 7 bases matching TRBD1. V lost 3 bases, J lost 8 bases, and 13 bases stayed unmatched. Germline V gene lookup returns CDR1 SGDLS and CDR2 YYNGEE. The CDR3 is 15 residues long. The CDR3 protein is CASSGILPGQQEAFF. The CDR3 nucleotides read TGTGCCAGCAGCGGAATATTACCGGGACAGCAAGAAGCTTTCTTT.

V is TRBV19 and J is TRBJ2-7; a possible D gene is TRBD1 (6 bases). Germline loops: CDR1 LNHDA, CDR2 SQIVND (reference sequence). The CDR3 runs 14 residues. Trimming left V 3 bases short and J 3 bases short, with 12 bases between. In DNA, the CDR3 is TGTGCCAGTAGTATGGGGACACTGGGCTACGAGCAGTACTTC. Translating it yields CASSMGTLGYEQYF.